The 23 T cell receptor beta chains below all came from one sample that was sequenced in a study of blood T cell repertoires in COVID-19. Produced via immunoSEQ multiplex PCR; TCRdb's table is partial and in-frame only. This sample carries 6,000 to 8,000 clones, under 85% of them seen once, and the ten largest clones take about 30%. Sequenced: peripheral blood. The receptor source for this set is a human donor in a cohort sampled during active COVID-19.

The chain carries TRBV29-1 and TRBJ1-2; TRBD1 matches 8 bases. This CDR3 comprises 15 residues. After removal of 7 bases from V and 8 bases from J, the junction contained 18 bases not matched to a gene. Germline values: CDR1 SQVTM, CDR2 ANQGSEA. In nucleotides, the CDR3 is TGCAGCGGCCTGACAGGGGACCCCAAAGCGGGAGGCTACACCTTC. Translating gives CSGLTGDPKAGGYTF. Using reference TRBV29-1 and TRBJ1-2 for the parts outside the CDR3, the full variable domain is SAVISQKPSRDICQRGTSLTIQCQVDSQVTMMFWYRQQPGQSLTLIATANQGSEATYESGFVIDKFPISRPNLTFSTLTVSNMSPEDSSIYLCSGLTGDPKAGGYTFGSGTRLTVV.

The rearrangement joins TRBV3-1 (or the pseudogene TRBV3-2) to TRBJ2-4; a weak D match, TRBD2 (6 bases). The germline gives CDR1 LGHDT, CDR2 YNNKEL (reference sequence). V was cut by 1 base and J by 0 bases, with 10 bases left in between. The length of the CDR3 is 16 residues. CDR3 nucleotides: TGTGCCAGCAGCCAAGGATTGGGACTAGCCAAAAACATTCAGTACTTC. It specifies CASSQGLGLAKNIQYF.

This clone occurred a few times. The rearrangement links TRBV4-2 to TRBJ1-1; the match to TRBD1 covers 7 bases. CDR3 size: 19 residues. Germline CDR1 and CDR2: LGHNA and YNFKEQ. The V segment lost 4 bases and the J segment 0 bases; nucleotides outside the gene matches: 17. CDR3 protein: CASSPTSLTGDGMNTEAFF. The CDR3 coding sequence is TGTGCCAGCAGCCCTACTTCATTAACAGGGGACGGCATGAACACTGAAGCTTTCTTT.

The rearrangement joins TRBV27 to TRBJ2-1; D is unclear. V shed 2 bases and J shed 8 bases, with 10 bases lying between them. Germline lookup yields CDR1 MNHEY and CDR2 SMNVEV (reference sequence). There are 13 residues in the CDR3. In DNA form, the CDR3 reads TGTGCCAGCAGTTTAGCGAGGTTGGATGAGCAGTTCTTC. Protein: CASSLARLDEQFF.

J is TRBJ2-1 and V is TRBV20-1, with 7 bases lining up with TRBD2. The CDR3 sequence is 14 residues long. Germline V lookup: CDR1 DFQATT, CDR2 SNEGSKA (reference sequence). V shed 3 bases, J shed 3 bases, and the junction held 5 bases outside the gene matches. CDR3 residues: CSASGGVLYNEQFF. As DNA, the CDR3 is TGCAGTGCTAGTGGGGGGGTCCTCTACAATGAGCAGTTCTTC.

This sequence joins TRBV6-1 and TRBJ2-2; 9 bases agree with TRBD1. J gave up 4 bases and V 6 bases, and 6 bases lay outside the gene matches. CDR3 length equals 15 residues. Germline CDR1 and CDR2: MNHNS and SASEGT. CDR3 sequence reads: CASSNRDRVTGELFF. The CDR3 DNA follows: TGTGCCAGCAGCAACCGGGACAGGGTCACCGGGGAGCTGTTTTTT.

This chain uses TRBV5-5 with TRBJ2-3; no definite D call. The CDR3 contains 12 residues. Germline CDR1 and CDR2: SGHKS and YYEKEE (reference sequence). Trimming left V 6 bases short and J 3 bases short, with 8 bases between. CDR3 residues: CASKAGTDTQYF. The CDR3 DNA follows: TGTGCCAGCAAAGCAGGAACAGATACGCAGTATTTT.

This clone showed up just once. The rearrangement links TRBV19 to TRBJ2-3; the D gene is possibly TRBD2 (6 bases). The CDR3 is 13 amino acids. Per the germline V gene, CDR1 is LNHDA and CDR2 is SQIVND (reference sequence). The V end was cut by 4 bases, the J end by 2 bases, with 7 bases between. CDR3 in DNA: TGTGCCAGTAGTAGCGGGGACACAGATACGCAGTATTTT. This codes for CASSSGDTDTQYF.

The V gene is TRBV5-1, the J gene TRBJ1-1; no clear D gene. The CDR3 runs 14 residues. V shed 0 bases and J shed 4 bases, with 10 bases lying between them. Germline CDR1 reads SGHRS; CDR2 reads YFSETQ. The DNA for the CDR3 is TGCGCCAGCAGCTTGGGAGGGTTCGGCACTGAAGCTTTCTTT. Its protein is CASSLGGFGTEAFF.

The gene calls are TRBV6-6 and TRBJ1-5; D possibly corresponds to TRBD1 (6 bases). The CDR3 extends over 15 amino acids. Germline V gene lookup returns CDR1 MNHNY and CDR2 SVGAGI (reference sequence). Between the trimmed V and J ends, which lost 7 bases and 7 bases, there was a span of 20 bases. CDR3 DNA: TGTGCCAGCAAGGGGGTTTTGGCGGTCGGACAGCCCCAGCATTTT. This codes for CASKGVLAVGQPQHF.

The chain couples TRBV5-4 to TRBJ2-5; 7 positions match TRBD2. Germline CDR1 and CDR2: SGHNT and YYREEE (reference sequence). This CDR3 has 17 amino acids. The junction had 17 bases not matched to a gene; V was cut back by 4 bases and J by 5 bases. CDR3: CASSAIGRENLPETQYF. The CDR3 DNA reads TGTGCCAGCAGCGCTATCGGGCGGGAGAACCTCCCTGAGACCCAGTACTTC.

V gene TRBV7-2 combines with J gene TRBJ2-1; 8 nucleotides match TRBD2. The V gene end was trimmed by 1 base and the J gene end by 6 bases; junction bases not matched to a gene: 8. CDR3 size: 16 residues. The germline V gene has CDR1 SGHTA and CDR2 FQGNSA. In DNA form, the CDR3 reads TGTGCCAGCAGCTTAGGGCCGGGAGGGCAGTTCAATGAGCAGTTCTTC. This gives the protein CASSLGPGGQFNEQFF.

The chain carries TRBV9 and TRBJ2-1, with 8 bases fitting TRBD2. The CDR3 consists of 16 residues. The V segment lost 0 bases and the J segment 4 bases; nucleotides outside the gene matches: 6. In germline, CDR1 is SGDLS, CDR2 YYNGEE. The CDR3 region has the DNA TGTGCCAGCAGCGTAGAGCCAGCGGGAGCTTACAATGAGCAGTTCTTC. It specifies CASSVEPAGAYNEQFF.

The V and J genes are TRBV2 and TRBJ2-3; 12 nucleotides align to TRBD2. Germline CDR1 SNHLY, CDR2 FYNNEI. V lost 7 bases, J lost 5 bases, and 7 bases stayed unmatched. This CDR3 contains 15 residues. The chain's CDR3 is CASKLAGGRKDTQYF. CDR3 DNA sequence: TGTGCCAGCAAGCTAGCGGGGGGGCGAAAAGATACGCAGTATTTT.

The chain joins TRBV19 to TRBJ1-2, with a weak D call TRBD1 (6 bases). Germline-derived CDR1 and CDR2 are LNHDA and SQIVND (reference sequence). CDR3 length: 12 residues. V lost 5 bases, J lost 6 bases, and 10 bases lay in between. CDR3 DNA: TGTGCCAGTAGTGGACAGTACAATGGCTACACCTTC. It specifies CASSGQYNGYTF. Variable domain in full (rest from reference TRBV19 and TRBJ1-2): DGGITQSPKYLFRKEGQNVTLSCEQNLNHDAMYWYRQDPGQGLRLIYYSQIVNDFQKGDIAEGYSVSREKKESFPLTVTSAQKNPTAFYLCASSGQYNGYTFGSGTRLTVV.

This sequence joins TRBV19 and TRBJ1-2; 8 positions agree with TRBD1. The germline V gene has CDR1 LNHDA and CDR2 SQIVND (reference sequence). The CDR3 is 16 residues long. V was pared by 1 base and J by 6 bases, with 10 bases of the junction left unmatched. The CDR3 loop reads CASSIGFDRGLDGYTF. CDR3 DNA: TGTGCCAGTAGTATAGGATTCGACAGGGGCCTGGATGGCTACACCTTC.

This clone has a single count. CDR3: CASSQGSSGASTDTQYF. CDR3 bases: TGTGCCAGCAGCCAAGGTTCTAGCGGGGCTAGCACAGATACGCAGTATTTT. The chain carries TRBV3-1 (or the pseudogene TRBV3-2) and TRBJ2-3, with TRBD2 matching over 9 bases. The V gene end was trimmed by 1 base and the J gene end by 0 bases; junction bases not matched to a gene: 5. From germline, CDR1 is LGHDT and CDR2 YNNKEL (reference sequence). The length of the CDR3 is 17 residues.

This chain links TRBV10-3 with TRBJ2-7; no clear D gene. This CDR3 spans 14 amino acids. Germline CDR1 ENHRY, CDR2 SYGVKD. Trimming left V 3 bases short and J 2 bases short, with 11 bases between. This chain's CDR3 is CAISDPTKTYEQYF. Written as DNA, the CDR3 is TGTGCCATCAGTGACCCGACAAAAACCTACGAGCAGTACTTC.

The CDR3, as DNA: TGTGCCAGCAGTGAGGAGACAGGGGGCACCTACGAGCAGTACTTC. This gives the protein CASSEETGGTYEQYF. The chain links TRBV2 to TRBJ2-7; the match to TRBD1 covers 10 bases. The CDR3 spans 15 residues. CDR1 SNHLY and CDR2 FYNNEI come from the germline V gene. After removal of 3 bases from V and 2 bases from J, the junction contained 4 bases not matched to a gene.

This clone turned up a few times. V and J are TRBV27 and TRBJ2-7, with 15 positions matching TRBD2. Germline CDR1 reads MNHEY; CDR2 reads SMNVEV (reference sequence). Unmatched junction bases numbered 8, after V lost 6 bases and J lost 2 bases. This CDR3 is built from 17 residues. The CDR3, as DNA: TGTGCCAGCAGCTTGGGGACTAGCGGGAGGAGGGCCTACGAGCAGTACGTC. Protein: CASSLGTSGRRAYEQYV.

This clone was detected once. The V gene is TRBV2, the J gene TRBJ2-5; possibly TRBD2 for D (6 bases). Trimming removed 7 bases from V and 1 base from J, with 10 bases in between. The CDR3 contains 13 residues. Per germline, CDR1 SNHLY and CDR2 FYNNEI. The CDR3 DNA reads TGTGCCAGCAACGGGGGTGGCCAAGAGACCCAGTACTTC. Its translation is CASNGGGQETQYF.

The CDR3, as DNA: TGTGCCAGCAGCCCCGGGACTAGACCCTCCGGGGAGCTGTTTTTT. It is translated as CASSPGTRPSGELFF. The chain has TRBV7-8 and TRBJ2-2; 8 positions match TRBD2. Germline V gene data show CDR1 as SGHVS and CDR2 as FQNEAQ. J was trimmed by 6 bases and V by 5 bases; bases with no gene match: 8. CDR3 length: 15 amino acids.

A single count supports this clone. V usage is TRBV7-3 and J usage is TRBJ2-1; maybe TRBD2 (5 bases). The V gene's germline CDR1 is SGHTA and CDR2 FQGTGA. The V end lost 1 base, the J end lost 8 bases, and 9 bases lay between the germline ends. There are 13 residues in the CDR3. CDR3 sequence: CASSLIERDEQFF. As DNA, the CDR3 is TGTGCCAGCAGCTTAATAGAGAGGGATGAGCAGTTCTTC.